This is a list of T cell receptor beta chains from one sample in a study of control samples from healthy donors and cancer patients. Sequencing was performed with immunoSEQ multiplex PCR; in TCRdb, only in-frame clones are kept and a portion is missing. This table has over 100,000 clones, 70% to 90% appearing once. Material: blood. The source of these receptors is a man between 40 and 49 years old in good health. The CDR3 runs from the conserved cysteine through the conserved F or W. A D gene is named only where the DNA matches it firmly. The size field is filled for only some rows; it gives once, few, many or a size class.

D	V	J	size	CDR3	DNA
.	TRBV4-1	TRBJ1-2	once	CASSQVDDNYGYTF	TGCGCCAGCAGCCAAGTCGATGACAACTATGGCTACACCTTC
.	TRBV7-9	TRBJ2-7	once	CASSLFELDEQYF	TGTGCCAGCAGCCTCTTTGAGTTAGACGAGCAGTACTTC
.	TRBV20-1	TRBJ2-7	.	CSAREAYEQYF	TGCAGTGCTAGAGAAGCTTACGAGCAGTACTTC
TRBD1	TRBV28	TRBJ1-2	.	CASSRIPGQGSGGYTF	TGTGCCAGCAGTCGCATACCGGGACAGGGTAGTGGTGGCTACACCTTC
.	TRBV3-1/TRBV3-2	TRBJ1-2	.	CASSQDPGTGITYGYTF	TGTGCCAGCAGCCAAGATCCGGGGACCGGAATTACCTATGGCTACACCTTC
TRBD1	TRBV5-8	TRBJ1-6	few	CASSSDRVNSPLHF	TGTGCCAGCAGCTCTGACAGGGTAAATTCACCCCTCCACTTT
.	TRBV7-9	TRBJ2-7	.	CASSLPSGGGYEQYF	TGTGCCAGCAGCTTACCATCCGGGGGTGGCTACGAGCAGTACTTC
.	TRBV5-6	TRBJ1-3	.	CASKIRDSGNTIYF	TGTGCCAGCAAAATCCGGGACTCTGGAAACACCATATATTTT
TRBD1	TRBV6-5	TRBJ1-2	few	CASSSPGQGFYGYTF	TGTGCCAGCAGTTCACCGGGACAGGGCTTTTATGGCTACACCTTC
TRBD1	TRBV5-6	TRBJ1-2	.	CASSLVQGGMQGYTF	TGTGCCAGCAGCTTGGTACAGGGGGGTATGCAAGGCTACACCTTC
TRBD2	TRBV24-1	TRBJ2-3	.	CATSDFLAGAGTDTQYF	TGTGCCACCAGTGATTTTCTAGCGGGGGCCGGCACAGATACGCAGTATTTT
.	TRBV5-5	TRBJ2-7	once	CASSSGGAGYEQYF	TGTGCCAGCAGCTCAGGGGGGGCGGGCTACGAGCAGTACTTC
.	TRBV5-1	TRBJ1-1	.	CASSLVGGENTEAFF	TGCGCCAGCAGCTTGGTTGGGGGGGAGAACACTGAAGCTTTCTTT
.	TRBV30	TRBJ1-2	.	CAWSALWGAHVGYTF	TGTGCCTGGAGTGCTCTGTGGGGGGCCCATGTTGGCTACACCTTC
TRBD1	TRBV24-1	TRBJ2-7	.	CATSGETGTGAYEQYF	TGTGCCACCAGTGGGGAAACCGGGACAGGAGCCTACGAGCAGTACTTC
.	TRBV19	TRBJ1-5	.	CASSPAGGRNQPQHF	TGTGCCAGTAGTCCCGCGGGCGGGCGCAATCAGCCCCAGCATTTT
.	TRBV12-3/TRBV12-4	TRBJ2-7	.	CASSLGPFYEQYF	TGTGCCAGCAGTTTGGGTCCTTTCTACGAGCAGTACTTC
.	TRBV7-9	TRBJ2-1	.	CASSKGGPYNEQFF	TGTGCCAGCAGCAAGGGTGGGCCCTACAATGAGCAGTTCTTC
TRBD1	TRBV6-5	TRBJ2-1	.	CASRPGQRRNEQFF	TGTGCCAGCAGACCGGGACAGCGAAGGAATGAGCAGTTCTTC
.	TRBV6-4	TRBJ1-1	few	CASSEGANTEAFF	TGTGCCAGCAGTGAGGGGGCGAACACTGAAGCTTTCTTT
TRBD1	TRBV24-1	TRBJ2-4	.	CATSEGTGNIQYF	TGTGCCACCAGTGAAGGGACAGGGAACATTCAGTACTTC
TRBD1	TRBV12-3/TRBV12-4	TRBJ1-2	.	CASREDRGLDYTF	TGTGCCAGCAGAGAAGACAGGGGGCTTGACTACACCTTC
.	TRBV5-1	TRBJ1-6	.	CASSPKQGGYSPLHF	TGCGCCAGCAGCCCAAAACAGGGTGGTTATTCACCCCTCCACTTT
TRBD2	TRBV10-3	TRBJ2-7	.	CAISASGGTYEQYF	TGTGCCATCAGTGCGAGCGGGGGGACCTACGAGCAGTACTTC
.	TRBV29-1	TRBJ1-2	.	CSVPKGLYGYTF	TGCAGCGTCCCTAAGGGGCTATATGGCTACACCTTC
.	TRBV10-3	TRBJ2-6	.	CAPGEGVGANVLTF	TGTGCCCCAGGAGAGGGGGTTGGGGCCAACGTCCTGACTTTC
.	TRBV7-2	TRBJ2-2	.	CASSLVAEGELFF	TGTGCCAGCAGCTTAGTGGCCGAGGGGGAGCTGTTTTTT
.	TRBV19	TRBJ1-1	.	CASSWTEDTEAFF	TGTGCCAGTAGTTGGACAGAGGACACTGAAGCTTTCTTT
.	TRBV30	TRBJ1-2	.	CAWSTGPGGYTF	TGTGCCTGGAGTACCGGGCCAGGGGGCTACACCTTC
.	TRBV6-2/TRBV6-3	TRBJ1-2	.	CASSRTAQTMGYTF	TGTGCCAGCAGCAGAACAGCGCAGACAATGGGCTACACCTTC
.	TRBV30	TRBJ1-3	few	CAWSRNGGRQGNTIYF	TGTGCCTGGAGTAGGAACGGGGGCAGACAAGGAAACACCATATATTTT
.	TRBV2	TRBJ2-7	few	CASGRWYEQYF	TGTGCCAGTGGGAGGTGGTACGAGCAGTACTTC
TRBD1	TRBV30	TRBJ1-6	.	CAWTTGTGDPKPLHF	TGTGCCTGGACAACGGGGACAGGCGACCCTAAACCCCTCCACTTT
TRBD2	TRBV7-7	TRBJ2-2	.	CASSSSGGGITGELFF	TGTGCCAGCAGCTCCTCTGGGGGGGGTATCACCGGGGAGCTGTTTTTT
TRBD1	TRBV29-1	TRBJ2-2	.	CSANRQGSGELFF	TGCAGCGCAAACCGACAGGGTTCCGGGGAGCTGTTTTTT
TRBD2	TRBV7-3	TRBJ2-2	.	CASSFSSGGPGELFF	TGTGCCAGCAGCTTCTCTAGCGGGGGACCCGGGGAGCTGTTTTTT
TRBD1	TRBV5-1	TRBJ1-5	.	CASSPDRGDQPQHF	TGCGCCAGCAGCCCGGACAGGGGGGATCAGCCCCAGCATTTT
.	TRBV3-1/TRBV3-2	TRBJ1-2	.	CASSQDMTYYGYTF	TGTGCCAGCAGCCAAGATATGACCTACTATGGCTACACCTTC
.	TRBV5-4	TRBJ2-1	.	CASSSSRGVKQFF	TGTGCCAGCAGCTCCTCTCGCGGAGTTAAGCAGTTCTTC
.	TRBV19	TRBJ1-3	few	CASSLPGLRRGSGNTIYF	TGTGCCAGTAGTCTGCCGGGACTCCGAAGGGGCTCTGGAAACACCATATATTTT
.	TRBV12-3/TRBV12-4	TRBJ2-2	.	CASRRTTGGELFF	TGTGCCAGCAGGCGGACTACGGGTGGGGAGCTGTTTTTT
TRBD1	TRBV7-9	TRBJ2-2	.	CASSPPGQRYTGELFF	TGTGCCAGCAGCCCCCCGGGACAGCGATACACCGGGGAGCTGTTTTTT
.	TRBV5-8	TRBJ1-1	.	CASSQRGRTTEAFF	TGTGCCAGCAGCCAGCGAGGACGGACCACTGAAGCTTTCTTT
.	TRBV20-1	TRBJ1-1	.	CSAEGVAEAFF	TGCAGTGCCGAGGGGGTAGCTGAAGCTTTCTTT
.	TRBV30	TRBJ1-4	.	CAWSNGGRTNEKLFF	TGTGCCTGGAGTAATGGAGGACGTACTAATGAAAAACTGTTTTTT
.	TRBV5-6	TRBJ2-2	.	CASSFEFWSGTGELFF	TGTGCCAGCAGCTTTGAATTTTGGTCGGGCACCGGGGAGCTGTTTTTT
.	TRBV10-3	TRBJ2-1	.	CAIREASNYNEQFF	TGTGCCATCAGAGAGGCTTCAAACTACAATGAGCAGTTCTTC
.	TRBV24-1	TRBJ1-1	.	CATSDLRGTEAFF	TGTGCCACCAGTGACCTGAGGGGGACTGAAGCTTTCTTT
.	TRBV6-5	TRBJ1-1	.	CASRRTENTEAFF	TGTGCCAGCAGGAGGACGGAGAACACTGAAGCTTTCTTT
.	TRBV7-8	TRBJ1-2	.	CASSLKGNYGYTF	TGTGCCAGCAGCTTAAAAGGGAACTATGGCTACACCTTC
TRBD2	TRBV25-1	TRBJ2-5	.	CASSGVERGAETQYF	TGTGCCAGCAGTGGGGTAGAGCGGGGAGCGGAGACCCAGTACTTC
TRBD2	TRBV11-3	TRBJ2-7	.	CASSPLAGGSYEQYF	TGTGCCAGCAGCCCACTAGCGGGGGGCTCCTACGAGCAGTACTTC
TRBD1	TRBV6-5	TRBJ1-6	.	CASSFTTGLGSPLHF	TGTGCCAGCAGCTTCACGACAGGGCTGGGCTCACCCCTCCACTTT
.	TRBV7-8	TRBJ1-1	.	CASSLGRQTKNTEAFF	TGTGCCAGCAGCTTAGGACGACAGACAAAGAACACTGAAGCTTTCTTT
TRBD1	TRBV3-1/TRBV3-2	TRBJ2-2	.	CASSPRDRDGELFF	TGTGCCAGCAGCCCCCGGGACAGGGACGGGGAGCTGTTTTTT
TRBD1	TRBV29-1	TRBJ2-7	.	CSAAGTGGNEQYF	TGCAGCGCTGCCGGGACAGGGGGAAACGAGCAGTACTTC
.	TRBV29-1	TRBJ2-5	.	CSVNLQRETQYF	TGCAGCGTTAACCTACAGCGGGAGACCCAGTACTTC